This TCR beta chain derives from a study of blood T cell repertoires in COVID-19. This CDR3 region has 16 residues. From germline, CDR1 is KGHSH and CDR2 LQKENI. The J segment lost 0 bases and the V segment lost 2 bases, leaving 5 bases of the junction unmatched. As originally analysed: It was from reference gene primer amplification that nucleated cell counts were estimated. The data were produced by immunoSEQ multiplex PCR, yet TCRdb's version contains in-frame clones alone and is incomplete. That table furnishes V, J and clone size, whereas the DNA furnished D and trimming. The sample consists of around 99,000 clones, more than 70% of them appearing once. Only one count was recorded for this clone.

The clonotype comes from an older man with acute or convalescent COVID-19. The material sequenced was peripheral blood. V is TRBV18 and J is TRBJ2-7, with 9 bases identical to TRBD1. The CDR3 sequence: CASSPGTGLSSYEQYF. As DNA, the CDR3 is TGTGCCAGCTCACCAGGGACAGGGCTTAGCTCCTACGAGCAGTACTTC.